Listed below are T cell receptor beta chains from one sample, sequenced in a study of CXCR3-negative and CXCR3-positive naive CD8 T cells. TCRdb re-called the 5' RACE reads; every CDR3 protein appears as one record, without DNA. The listing contains around 65,000 distinct CDR3 sequences. What was sequenced was naive CXCR3+ CD8+ T cells from blood. The receptors originated from a human donor in good health. Some clones in this sample may be carry-over from other donors' samples. The CDR3 runs from the conserved cysteine through the conserved F or W. Fields, in order: V gene, J gene, CDR3 protein.

TRBV29-1	TRBJ2-1	CSVGASGGYNEQFF
TRBV25-1	TRBJ2-7	CASRTGGTEQYF
TRBV29-1	TRBJ2-7	CSVRTVSSYEQYF
TRBV7-9	TRBJ2-3	CASSFGTGSADTQYF
TRBV7-2	TRBJ2-2	CASSSISPPGELFF
TRBV20-1	TRBJ2-7	CSAAPTGTLNEQYF
TRBV4-2	TRBJ2-1	CASSQGTSGGHNEQFF
TRBV7-9	TRBJ2-3	CASSPREMSTDTQYF
TRBV30	TRBJ2-7	CAWSVQWGYEQYF
TRBV12-3/TRBV12-4	TRBJ2-7	CASSLAGGLSYEQYF
TRBV29-1	TRBJ1-1	CSAEGTLNTEAFF
TRBV7-6	TRBJ1-5	CASSSPGTDYSNQPQHF
TRBV7-9	TRBJ1-2	CASSRPTEQYGYTF
TRBV4-1	TRBJ1-5	CASSRRTGDSNQPQHF
TRBV20-1	TRBJ1-2	CSARDRVIGYTF
TRBV7-2	TRBJ1-2	CASSLDIPGVGYTF
TRBV4-3	TRBJ2-1	CASSQDTPTSGGLFF
TRBV6-2/TRBV6-3	TRBJ1-1	CASSVSRSHPNENTEAFF
TRBV28	TRBJ2-5	CASSLFLNRGEQETQYF
TRBV19	TRBJ2-7	CASSPPASGYYEQYF
TRBV5-1	TRBJ2-7	CASSSGQYSYEQYF
TRBV19	TRBJ2-1	CASNSGQSSYNEQFF
TRBV9	TRBJ2-1	CASSVVGGGLLEQFF
TRBV10-2	TRBJ2-7	CASSETSGNSYEQYF
TRBV6-6	TRBJ2-5	CASSYSPYGGASGETQYF
TRBV12-3/TRBV12-4	TRBJ1-1	CASSFRGAWNTEAFF
TRBV4-3	TRBJ1-5	CASSQDWLRGDLGNQPQHF
TRBV7-9	TRBJ2-3	CASSLTSSSTDTQYF
TRBV2	TRBJ2-2	CASSEGPGQQGTGELFF
TRBV12-3/TRBV12-4	TRBJ2-1	CASSLQLAGDYNEQFF
TRBV4-3	TRBJ2-7	CASSQDGPGQFGNYEQYF
TRBV20-1	TRBJ2-3	CSAREDRVVDTQYF
TRBV27	TRBJ2-5	CASRPAETQYF
TRBV11-2	TRBJ2-5	CASSKGDRDLETQYF
TRBV7-6	TRBJ2-1	CASSFGFSGSNEQFF
TRBV7-8	TRBJ2-1	CASSLRRGSSYNEQFF
TRBV7-2	TRBJ1-2	CASSLVVGGEPGYTF
TRBV29-1	TRBJ2-7	CSVLGTGDYEQYF
TRBV21-1	TRBJ1-6	CASSTTRRSLNSPLHF
TRBV6-2/TRBV6-3	TRBJ2-7	CASLGFGDGSYEQYF
TRBV29-1	TRBJ2-7	CSVEDLESYEQYF
TRBV9	TRBJ2-1	CASSVSFASGHNEQFF
TRBV20-1	TRBJ2-7	CSALPVMVRLSSEQYF
TRBV11-3	TRBJ2-3	CASNPRGTDTQYF
TRBV27	TRBJ2-7	CASSPDRGHPSEQYF
TRBV27	TRBJ2-5	CASSVARDPKETQYF
TRBV5-1	TRBJ2-7	CASSLALSIDGTGTYEQYF
TRBV12-3/TRBV12-4	TRBJ2-7	CASSFSGREQYF
TRBV4-2	TRBJ1-1	CASSQDQQGWTEAFF
TRBV21-1	TRBJ2-7	CTKMPSGGDHEQYF
TRBV7-9	TRBJ2-7	CASRDGTAYEQYF
TRBV6-4	TRBJ1-1	CASSDRAPADTEAFF
TRBV19	TRBJ2-7	CASKSRGQYEQYF
TRBV7-9	TRBJ2-3	CASSNTRQGATDTQYF
TRBV4-3	TRBJ2-7	CASSQDTDGVYEQYF
TRBV11-1	TRBJ2-3	CASSQQGGRTDTQYF
TRBV5-1	TRBJ1-3	CASSWTPGGNTIYF
TRBV18	TRBJ2-3	CASSPPGQEDGTDTQYF